This T cell receptor beta chain was recovered during a study of blood T cell repertoires in COVID-19. Overall study context: Samples representing acute and convalescent COVID-19 were sourced from the United States, Italy and Spain. Sources were T cells, B-cell-depleted T cells, or PBMCs; the material itself was cDNA or gDNA.

In the authors' workflow: Estimation of nucleated cell counts relied on the amplification of reference gene primers. Some clones are missing from TCRdb's copy, which holds only in-frame ones; the method was immunoSEQ multiplex PCR. The V and J calls and clone size come from that table; D and trimming were worked out from the DNA. The table includes around 35,000 clones, around 90% detected once. V lost 4 bases to trimming and J lost 8 bases; unmatched junction nucleotides: 17. CDR3 length: 18 residues. The germline V gene encodes CDR1 SGHTA and CDR2 FQGNSA. This clone came up once. This clonotype was sampled from a human donor in a cohort sampled during active COVID-19. The chain links TRBV7-2 to TRBJ1-4, with TRBD1 identical over 9 bases. The sequenced sample consisted of peripheral blood. The DNA for the CDR3 is TGTGCCAGCAGCTCAGGACAGGGGCCGCGCAGACTAGGGGAAAAACTGTTTTTT. Amino acid sequence: CASSSGQGPRRLGEKLFF.